This TCR beta chain was captured in a study of blood T cell repertoires in COVID-19. For the study at large: The United States, Italy and Spain were the sources of the acute and convalescent COVID-19 samples. In each case, the material was cDNA or gDNA derived from T cells, B-cell-depleted T cells, or PBMCs.

Authors' analysis steps: Estimation of nucleated cell counts was performed using reference gene primer amplification. Method: immunoSEQ multiplex PCR; TCRdb's copy keeps in-frame clones and lacks some. For V, J and clone size, that table is used; D and trimming come from the DNA. Of some 80,000 clones listed, approximately 86% were seen once; the top ten hold 3%. The CDR3 spans 15 residues. Trimming took 5 bases from V and 1 from J; bases not matched to a gene: 4. Germline CDR1 SSHAT, CDR2 FNYEAQ (reference sequence). The V and J genes are TRBV7-7 and TRBJ2-3, with TRBD1 matching over 9 bases. The sequence derives from a woman in her forties or fifties with active or convalescent COVID-19. Sequencing was performed on peripheral blood. The CDR3 loop reads CASSGGTGRTDTQYF. The CDR3 nucleotides are TGTGCCAGCAGCGGGGGGACAGGGCGCACAGATACGCAGTATTTT. The variable domain in full, with the rest retrieved from reference TRBV7-7 and TRBJ2-3, is GAGVSQSPRYKVTKRGQDVTLRCDPISSHATLYWYQQALGQGPEFLTYFNYEAQPDKSGLPSDRFSAERPEGSISTLTIQRTEQRDSAMYRCASSGGTGRTDTQYFGPGTRLTVL.